Below, one TCR beta chain is given with its context. TCRdb's table, derived via immunoSEQ multiplex PCR, lists solely in-frame clones and lacks some. Here the sample spans 430,000 or so clones, roughly 84% being singletons. The record originates from a study of blood T cell repertoires in COVID-19. V lost 2 bases, J lost 8 bases, and 11 bases stayed unmatched. The germline V gene has CDR1 SGHNT and CDR2 YYREEE (reference sequence). CDR3 size: 15 residues. Source material: PBMCs or T cells enriched from blood (not recorded which). The genes are TRBV5-4 and TRBJ2-7; the match to TRBD1 covers 9 bases. The TCR comes from a woman between 18 and 30 years old who had been exposed to COVID-19. The CDR3 DNA is TGTGCCAGCAGCTTCGATGGGGGACAGGGAGTGAAGCAGTACTTC. Protein: CASSFDGGQGVKQYF.